The present TCR beta chain was sequenced within a study of graft-versus-host responses after intestinal transplantation. Study-level information: Recipients were given multivisceral, liver-intestinal, or isolated intestinal transplants. Every one of the recipients received anti-thymocyte globulin induction and afterwards took tacrolimus and steroids for about 3 years. Study-wide points: Allograft clonal ratios (graft-versus-host to host-versus-graft) were high in patients who had graft-donor T cell macrochimerism. Recipient marrow contained GvH clones, some of which appeared first in ileum or blood.

Sequenced by immunoSEQ multiplex PCR; TCRdb stores in-frame clones only, minus some. The repertoire includes over 70,000 clones, 85% to 90% of them detected once, and about 4% sits in the top ten. In the case of this clone: What it binds is unknown.

The CDR3 has 15 residues. Germline V lookup: CDR1 MNHEY, CDR2 SMNVEV (reference sequence). The V and J ends lost 2 bases and 1 base respectively, with 11 bases between them. Sequenced here: unstimulated CD8+ T cells sorted from spleen or lymph node cells, sampled before transplant. The sequence was collected from a human donor who was the organ donor for an intestinal transplant. The chain uses TRBV27 and TRBJ1-1; the D gene is possibly TRBD1 (5 bases). The CDR3 spells CASSLAQGGNTEAFF. The DNA of the CDR3 is TGTGCCAGCAGTTTAGCTCAGGGAGGGAACACTGAAGCTTTCTTT.